These 19 T cell receptor beta chains came from one sample sequenced in a study of cytomegalovirus exposure and HLA in healthy donors. Amplification used 60 Vbeta primers and 13 Jbeta primers. The repertoire was sequenced with immunoSEQ multiplex PCR; TCRdb's copy has only in-frame clones and lacks some. In the table there are roughly 100,000 clones, approximately 85% of which are singletons. The sequenced sample consisted of PBMCs. These receptors were collected from a man younger than 45 in good health and CMV-seropositive.

The chain recombines TRBV2 with TRBJ1-5; 7 bases are a match to TRBD1. Germline CDR1 is SNHLY and CDR2 is FYNNEI. The length of the CDR3 is 15 residues. V shed 1 base, J shed 6 bases, and the junction held 6 bases outside the gene matches. The CDR3 reads CASSEGQGGGQPQHF. CDR3 DNA sequence: TGTGCCAGCAGTGAAGGACAGGGTGGGGGTCAGCCCCAGCATTTT.

This chain joins TRBV7-9 and TRBJ1-2; 9 bases match TRBD1. The V gene end was trimmed by 5 bases and the J gene end by 4 bases; junction bases not matched to a gene: 2. The CDR3 is made up of 13 amino acids. Germline V gene sequence: CDR1 SEHNR, CDR2 FQNEAQ (reference sequence). The CDR3 loop reads CASSKQGAYGYTF. DNA of the CDR3: TGTGCCAGCAGCAAACAGGGGGCCTATGGCTACACCTTC.

V gene TRBV6-5 combines with J gene TRBJ2-7; 7 bases are shared with TRBD2. The junction had 8 bases not matched to a gene; V was cut back by 0 bases and J by 3 bases. Germline V gives CDR1 MNHEY, CDR2 SVGAGI. The CDR3 is made up of 16 amino acids. The CDR3 DNA sequence: TGTGCCAGCAGTTACTCCGGGGGGAGAGGACACTACGAGCAGTACTTC. This encodes CASSYSGGRGHYEQYF.

This chain uses TRBV5-8 with TRBJ2-5; 12 positions match TRBD2. The better agreement between TRBJ2-7 and the DNA end casts doubt on the J call. The CDR3 is 15 residues long. The V gene's germline CDR1 is SGHTS and CDR2 YDEGEE. CDR3 loop: CASSSPGLAGYEQYF. CDR3 nucleotides: TGTGCCAGCAGCTCGCCGGGACTAGCGGGCTACGAGCAGTACTTC.

The chain joins TRBV19 to TRBJ2-7; the match to TRBD1 covers 8 bases. Germline values: CDR1 LNHDA, CDR2 SQIVND (reference sequence). The ends lost 3 bases at V and 3 bases at J; junction bases unmatched: 7. CDR3 length: 15 amino acids. The CDR3 loop reads CASSIEQGVFYEQYF. CDR3 nucleotide sequence: TGTGCCAGTAGTATTGAACAGGGGGTTTTCTACGAGCAGTACTTC.

The chain has TRBV4-3 and TRBJ2-5, with D perhaps TRBD1 (6 bases). V lost 1 base and J lost 2, with 14 bases in between. This CDR3 contains 16 residues. In germline, CDR1 is LGHNA, CDR2 YSLEER. CDR3 in DNA: TGCGCCAGCAGCCAAGGGGGGCGCCGGCTACAAGAGACCCAGTACTTC. It translates to CASSQGGRRLQETQYF.

The CDR3 region is CASNVYGEQYF. The DNA for the CDR3 is TGTGCCAGCAATGTCTACGGGGAGCAGTACTTC. This chain connects TRBV2 to TRBJ2-5, with D maybe TRBD2 (5 bases). Trimming pared 7 bases from V and 11 bases from J, leaving 14 bases between. The CDR3 totals 11 residues. The germline V gene encodes CDR1 SNHLY and CDR2 FYNNEI. The full variable domain, with the rest looked up from reference TRBV2 and TRBJ2-5, is EPEVTQTPSHQVTQMGQEVILRCVPISNHLYFYWYRQILGQKVEFLVSFYNNEISEKSEIFDDQFSVERPDGSNFTLKIRSTKLEDSAMYFCASNVYGEQYFGPGTRLLVL.

The V gene is TRBV29-1, the J gene TRBJ2-1, with 8 bases lining up with TRBD2. Losses at the gene ends were 3 bases for V and 3 bases for J; bases not matched to a gene: 7. The CDR3 contains 15 residues. Germline CDR1 reads SQVTM; CDR2 reads ANQGSEA. The DNA of the CDR3 is TGCAGCGTTGAGACTAGCGCCCGGCTCTACAATGAGCAGTTCTTC. It encodes CSVETSARLYNEQFF.

The J gene is TRBJ2-1, the V gene TRBV6-5; D might be TRBD2 (6 bases). CDR3 length equals 16 residues. V lost 4 bases and J 8 bases, leaving 21 bases between the germline ends. The germline gives CDR1 MNHEY, CDR2 SVGAGI. CDR3 coding DNA: TGTGCCAGCAGTTCCCCCCCGGGGAGACTAGTCGATGAGCAGTTCTTC. The encoded protein is CASSSPPGRLVDEQFF.

The rearrangement uses TRBV9 and TRBJ2-1; 14 positions match TRBD2. The CDR3 has 16 residues. V dropped 3 bases and J dropped 12; count of bases not matched to a gene: 11. Germline CDR1 is SGDLS and CDR2 is YYNGEE. The chain's CDR3 is CASSASTGLAGVRQFF. CDR3 sequence (DNA): TGTGCCAGCAGCGCCTCCACGGGACTAGCGGGAGTTAGGCAGTTCTTC. Complete variable domain (other parts from reference TRBV9 and TRBJ2-1): DSGVTQTPKHLITATGQRVTLRCSPRSGDLSVYWYQQSLDQGLQFLIQYYNGEERAKGNILERFSAQQFPDLHSELNLSSLELGDSALYFCASSASTGLAGVRQFFGPGTRLTVL.

The chain couples TRBV27 to TRBJ1-5, with D possibly matching TRBD1 (6 bases). Germline CDR1 reads MNHEY; CDR2 reads SMNVEV (reference sequence). CDR3 length: 14 amino acids. Between the trimmed V and J ends, which lost 6 bases and 2 bases, there was a span of 11 bases. CDR3 bases: TGTGCCAGCAGCGTGACAGGCCGCAATCAGCCCCAGCATTTT. Its translation: CASSVTGRNQPQHF.

The chain links TRBV27 to TRBJ1-2; perhaps TRBD1 as D (5 bases). In germline, CDR1 is MNHEY, CDR2 SMNVEV (reference sequence). The CDR3 totals 15 residues. Trimming removed 6 bases at V and 8 bases at J, with 22 bases between. For the CDR3, the DNA is TGTGCCAGCAGCCCCTTCCCTTTGTCCGGGGGAGGCTACACCTTC. This encodes CASSPFPLSGGGYTF.

The V gene is TRBV18, the J gene TRBJ1-1; D is possibly TRBD1 (6 bases). CDR1 is KGHSH, CDR2 LQKENI, per germline. This CDR3 is built from 12 residues. Deletions cut 4 bases from V and 8 bases from J, with 11 bases between. CDR3 nucleotides: TGTGCCAGCTCACTTCTCGACAGGGAAGCTTTCTTT. Protein: CASSLLDREAFF. Together with reference TRBV18 and TRBJ1-1, the CDR3 gives the full variable domain: NAGVMQNPRHLVRRRGQEARLRCSPMKGHSHVYWYRQLPEEGLKFMVYLQKENIIDESGMPKERFSAEFPKEGPSILRIQQVVRGDSAAYFCASSLLDREAFFGQGTRLTVV.

The chain combines TRBV7-2 with TRBJ2-5, with 10 bases fitting TRBD2. From germline, CDR1 is SGHTA and CDR2 FQGNSA. The CDR3 length is 16 residues. The V segment lost 5 bases and the J segment 2 bases; nucleotides outside the gene matches: 8. CDR3 sequence: CASSPPRLAGQETQYF. The DNA for the CDR3 is TGTGCCAGCAGCCCCCCGAGACTAGCGGGTCAAGAGACCCAGTACTTC.

This sequence joins TRBV4-2 and TRBJ2-1, with TRBD2 as a possible D gene (5 bases). Trimming shortened V by 0 bases and J by 7 bases, and 19 bases separated the two germline ends. The germline V gene encodes CDR1 LGHNA and CDR2 YNFKEQ. The CDR3 is 17 residues long. CDR3 DNA: TGTGCCAGCAGCCAAGATTTAAGTGAGACTGAGGGAAATGAGCAGTTCTTC. Its protein product is CASSQDLSETEGNEQFF.

This chain uses TRBV7-9 with TRBJ2-7; 14 bases fit TRBD2. Germline assignment: CDR1 SEHNR and CDR2 FQNEAQ (reference sequence). The CDR3 has 17 amino acids. Trimming at V came to 5 bases and at J to 6 bases, leaving 12 bases not matched to a gene. The CDR3 sequence: CASSSPGLAGEVREQYF. CDR3 sequence (DNA): TGTGCCAGCAGCAGTCCGGGACTAGCGGGAGAGGTTCGCGAGCAGTACTTC.

This chain joins TRBV4-3 and TRBJ2-2; no reliable D call. This CDR3 is 15 amino acids long. The V gene's germline CDR1 is LGHNA and CDR2 YSLEER. V was cut by 1 base and J by 0 bases, with 6 bases left in between. CDR3 residues: CASSQVSPNTGELFF. CDR3 bases: TGCGCCAGCAGCCAAGTTAGTCCGAACACCGGGGAGCTGTTTTTT.

There are a few counts of this clone. This rearrangement joins TRBV7-9 to TRBJ2-2, with TRBD2 matching over 12 bases. In germline, CDR1 is SEHNR, CDR2 FQNEAQ (reference sequence). Trimming took 5 bases from V and 5 from J; bases not matched to a gene: 6. The CDR3 spans 16 residues. The CDR3 loop reads CASSPMTSGRTGELFF. The CDR3 nucleotides read TGTGCCAGCAGCCCTATGACTAGCGGGAGAACCGGGGAGCTGTTTTTT.

The chain is built from TRBV12-5 and TRBJ2-1; D ambiguous. Between the trimmed V and J ends, which lost 4 bases and 5 bases, there was a span of 6 bases. The CDR3 covers 12 residues. Germline V lookup: CDR1 LGHNT, CDR2 FRNRAP. CDR3 protein: CASGSRDNEQFF. The CDR3 DNA sequence: TGTGCTAGTGGTTCTAGAGACAATGAGCAGTTCTTC.